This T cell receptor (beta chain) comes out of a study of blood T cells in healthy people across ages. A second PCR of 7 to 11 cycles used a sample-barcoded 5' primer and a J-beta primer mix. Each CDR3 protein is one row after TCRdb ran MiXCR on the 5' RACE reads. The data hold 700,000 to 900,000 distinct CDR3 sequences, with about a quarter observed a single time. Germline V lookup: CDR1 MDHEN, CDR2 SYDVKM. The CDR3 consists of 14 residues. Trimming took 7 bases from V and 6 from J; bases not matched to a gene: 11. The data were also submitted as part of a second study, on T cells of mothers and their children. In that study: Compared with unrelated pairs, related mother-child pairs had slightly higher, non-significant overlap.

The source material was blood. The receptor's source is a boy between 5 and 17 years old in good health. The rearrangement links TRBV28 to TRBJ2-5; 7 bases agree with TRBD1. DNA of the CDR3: TGTGCCAGCAAAATACAGGGGTCGGCGAAGACCCAGTACTTC. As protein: CASKIQGSAKTQYF. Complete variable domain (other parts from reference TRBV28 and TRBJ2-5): DVKVTQSSRYLVKRTGEKVFLECVQDMDHENMFWYRQDPGLGLRLIYFSYDVKMKEKGDIPEGYSVSREKKERFSLILESASTNQTSMYLCASKIQGSAKTQYFGPGTRLLVL.